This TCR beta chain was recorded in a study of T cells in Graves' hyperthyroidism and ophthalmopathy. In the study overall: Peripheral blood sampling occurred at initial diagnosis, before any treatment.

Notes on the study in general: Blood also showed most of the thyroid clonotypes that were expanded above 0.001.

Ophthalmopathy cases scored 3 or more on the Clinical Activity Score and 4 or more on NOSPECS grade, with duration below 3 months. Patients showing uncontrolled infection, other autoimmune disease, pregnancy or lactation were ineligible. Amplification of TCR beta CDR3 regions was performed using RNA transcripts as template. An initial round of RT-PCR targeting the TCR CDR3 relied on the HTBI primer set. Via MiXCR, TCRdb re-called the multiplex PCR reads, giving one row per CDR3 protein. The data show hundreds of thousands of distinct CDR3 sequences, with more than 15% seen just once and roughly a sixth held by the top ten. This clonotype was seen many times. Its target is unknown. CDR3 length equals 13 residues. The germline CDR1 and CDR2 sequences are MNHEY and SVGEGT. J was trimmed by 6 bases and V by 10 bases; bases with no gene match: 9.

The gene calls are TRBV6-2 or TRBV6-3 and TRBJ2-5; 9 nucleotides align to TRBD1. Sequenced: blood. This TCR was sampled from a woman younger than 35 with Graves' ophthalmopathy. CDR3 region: CATRTGAGKTQYF. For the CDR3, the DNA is TGTGCCACTAGGACAGGGGCCGGAAAGACCCAGTACTTC.